The rows below give T cell receptor beta chains drawn from one sample of a study of blood T cell repertoires in COVID-19. Libraries were prepared by immunoSEQ multiplex PCR; TCRdb keeps only in-frame clonotypes and omits some of them. The sample contains about 220,000 clones, approximately 86% of which appear only once. The sequencing input was peripheral blood. The source is a man in his forties or fifties with acute or convalescent COVID-19. Both conserved end residues are part of each CDR3. Each record gives: V gene, J gene, clone size, D gene, CDR3 protein, CDR3 DNA. The D gene is left open where the match is weak. Some rows mark clone size as missing; the rest say once, few, many or name a class of expanded clone.

v_call: TRBV27; j_call: TRBJ2-7; clone_size: .; d_call: .; cdr3_aa: CASSLGQTLPYEQYF; cdr3_nt: TGTGCCAGCAGTCTTGGACAGACTCTACCCTACGAGCAGTACTTC
v_call: TRBV7-9; j_call: TRBJ1-4; clone_size: .; d_call: TRBD1; cdr3_aa: CASSLTRDSNEKLFF; cdr3_nt: TGTGCCAGCAGCTTAACCCGGGACAGTAATGAAAAACTGTTTTTT
v_call: TRBV7-2; j_call: TRBJ2-5; clone_size: once; d_call: .; cdr3_aa: CASSPRGRGGETQYF; cdr3_nt: TGTGCCAGCAGCCCACGCGGCCGAGGGGGAGAGACCCAGTACTTC
v_call: TRBV4-2; j_call: TRBJ2-7; clone_size: .; d_call: TRBD2; cdr3_aa: CASRRGIPPYEQYF; cdr3_nt: TGTGCCAGCCGGCGGGGGATCCCCCCCTACGAGCAGTACTTC
v_call: TRBV4-2; j_call: TRBJ2-2; clone_size: few; d_call: TRBD2; cdr3_aa: CASSQASGTSTGELFF; cdr3_nt: TGTGCCAGCAGCCAAGCTTCCGGGACTAGCACCGGGGAGCTGTTTTTT
v_call: TRBV28; j_call: TRBJ1-4; clone_size: .; d_call: TRBD1; cdr3_aa: CASSSWTGLNEKLFF; cdr3_nt: TGTGCCAGCAGTTCATGGACAGGGCTTAATGAAAAACTGTTTTTT
v_call: TRBV18; j_call: TRBJ2-2; clone_size: .; d_call: TRBD2; cdr3_aa: CASSPRSGRDTGELFF; cdr3_nt: TGTGCCAGCTCACCACGGAGCGGGAGGGACACCGGGGAGCTGTTTTTT
v_call: TRBV7-9; j_call: TRBJ1-2; clone_size: .; d_call: .; cdr3_aa: CASSSDTDYGYTF; cdr3_nt: TGTGCCAGCAGCTCGGACACGGATTATGGCTACACCTTC
v_call: TRBV6-4; j_call: TRBJ2-1; clone_size: .; d_call: TRBD2; cdr3_aa: CASSAASGGALGNEQFF; cdr3_nt: TGTGCCAGCAGTGCGGCTAGCGGGGGGGCATTGGGAAATGAGCAGTTCTTC
v_call: TRBV20-1; j_call: TRBJ1-5; clone_size: .; d_call: .; cdr3_aa: CSASTGRDNQPQHF; cdr3_nt: TGCAGTGCTAGTACAGGGAGGGACAATCAGCCCCAGCATTTT
v_call: TRBV9; j_call: TRBJ1-2; clone_size: .; d_call: .; cdr3_aa: CASSINRDHYGYTF; cdr3_nt: TGTGCCAGCAGCATCAACAGGGATCACTATGGCTACACCTTC
v_call: TRBV6-2/TRBV6-3; j_call: TRBJ2-7; clone_size: .; d_call: .; cdr3_aa: CASSYYQNEQYF; cdr3_nt: TGTGCCAGCAGTTACTATCAAAACGAGCAGTACTTC
v_call: TRBV4-1; j_call: TRBJ1-5; clone_size: .; d_call: .; cdr3_aa: CASSQGQGNQPQHF; cdr3_nt: TGCGCCAGCAGCCAAGGACAAGGCAATCAGCCCCAGCATTTT
v_call: TRBV12-3/TRBV12-4; j_call: TRBJ1-2; clone_size: .; d_call: TRBD1; cdr3_aa: CASTRQGPEGYTF; cdr3_nt: TGTGCCAGCACCAGACAGGGACCTGAGGGCTACACCTTC
v_call: TRBV6-1; j_call: TRBJ1-5; clone_size: .; d_call: .; cdr3_aa: CASSETPSGSSNQPQHF; cdr3_nt: TGTGCCAGCAGTGAGACTCCATCCGGGTCCAGCAATCAGCCCCAGCATTTT
v_call: TRBV19; j_call: TRBJ2-7; clone_size: .; d_call: .; cdr3_aa: CASRQDAASEQYF; cdr3_nt: TGTGCCAGTAGACAGGACGCGGCCTCCGAGCAGTACTTC
v_call: TRBV18; j_call: TRBJ2-1; clone_size: once; d_call: .; cdr3_aa: CASSPRHLDTNNEQFF; cdr3_nt: TGTGCCAGCTCACCAAGGCACCTGGACACAAACAATGAGCAGTTCTTC
v_call: TRBV5-1; j_call: TRBJ2-5; clone_size: .; d_call: .; cdr3_aa: CASSLEGQGFATQYF; cdr3_nt: TGCGCCAGCAGCTTGGAAGGGCAGGGGTTTGCGACCCAGTACTTC
v_call: TRBV11-3; j_call: TRBJ2-5; clone_size: .; d_call: TRBD2; cdr3_aa: CASSLSGGPEQTQYF; cdr3_nt: TGTGCCAGCAGCCTGAGCGGGGGACCCGAGCAGACCCAGTACTTC
v_call: TRBV5-1; j_call: TRBJ1-4; clone_size: .; d_call: TRBD1; cdr3_aa: CASSFGQGGEKLFF; cdr3_nt: TGCGCCAGCAGCTTCGGACAGGGTGGTGAAAAACTGTTTTTT
v_call: TRBV5-6; j_call: TRBJ2-5; clone_size: .; d_call: TRBD2; cdr3_aa: CASSGTSGGKETQYF; cdr3_nt: TGTGCCAGCAGCGGGACTAGCGGGGGTAAAGAGACCCAGTACTTC
v_call: TRBV10-3; j_call: TRBJ1-1; clone_size: .; d_call: .; cdr3_aa: CAISTGQNTEAFF; cdr3_nt: TGTGCCATCAGTACAGGACAGAACACTGAAGCTTTCTTT
v_call: TRBV11-3; j_call: TRBJ2-3; clone_size: .; d_call: .; cdr3_aa: CASSLATDTQYF; cdr3_nt: TGTGCCAGCAGCTTAGCTACAGATACGCAGTATTTT
v_call: TRBV3-1/TRBV3-2; j_call: TRBJ1-2; clone_size: .; d_call: .; cdr3_aa: CASTPGGGVFGYTF; cdr3_nt: TGTGCCAGCACCCCCGGGGGTGGGGTATTCGGCTACACCTTC
v_call: TRBV4-1; j_call: TRBJ2-5; clone_size: .; d_call: .; cdr3_aa: CASSQDGGGGGTQYF; cdr3_nt: TGCGCCAGCAGCCAAGACGGCGGAGGGGGCGGGACCCAGTACTTC
v_call: TRBV28; j_call: TRBJ1-6; clone_size: few; d_call: .; cdr3_aa: CASSLETGAQVPPLHF; cdr3_nt: TGTGCCAGCAGTTTAGAGACAGGAGCCCAAGTGCCACCCCTCCACTTT
v_call: TRBV6-5; j_call: TRBJ1-6; clone_size: .; d_call: .; cdr3_aa: CASSPFSGGSPLHF; cdr3_nt: TGTGCCAGCAGTCCTTTTAGTGGGGGGTCACCCCTCCACTTT
v_call: TRBV4-1; j_call: TRBJ1-6; clone_size: .; d_call: .; cdr3_aa: CASSQVPQGYNSPLHF; cdr3_nt: TGCGCCAGCAGCCAAGTCCCGCAGGGATATAATTCACCCCTCCACTTT
v_call: TRBV6-5; j_call: TRBJ2-1; clone_size: once; d_call: TRBD2; cdr3_aa: CASNSGGRYNEQFF; cdr3_nt: TGTGCCAGTAATAGCGGGGGACGCTACAATGAGCAGTTCTTC
v_call: TRBV28; j_call: TRBJ1-5; clone_size: .; d_call: .; cdr3_aa: CASSRPTRTAGGEGIWTQHF; cdr3_nt: TGTGCCAGCAGCCGACCCACCCGGACAGCTGGGGGCGAGGGAATCTGGACCCAGCATTTT
v_call: TRBV7-3; j_call: TRBJ2-3; clone_size: .; d_call: .; cdr3_aa: CASSVRGSTDTQYF; cdr3_nt: TGTGCCAGCAGCGTTAGGGGTAGCACAGATACGCAGTATTTT
v_call: TRBV7-6; j_call: TRBJ2-7; clone_size: .; d_call: TRBD1; cdr3_aa: CASSLERQGVGSYEQYF; cdr3_nt: TGTGCCAGCAGCTTAGAGCGACAGGGCGTCGGCTCCTACGAGCAGTACTTC
v_call: TRBV6-5; j_call: TRBJ2-7; clone_size: .; d_call: TRBD2; cdr3_aa: CASSTREGSYEQYF; cdr3_nt: TGTGCCAGCAGCACTAGGGAGGGGTCCTACGAGCAGTACTTC
v_call: TRBV2; j_call: TRBJ2-5; clone_size: .; d_call: .; cdr3_aa: CAGSDPAGTQTQYF; cdr3_nt: TGTGCCGGCAGTGACCCAGCAGGGACACAGACCCAGTACTTC
v_call: TRBV4-1; j_call: TRBJ2-2; clone_size: once; d_call: TRBD1; cdr3_aa: CASSQGQGATGELFF; cdr3_nt: TGCGCCAGCAGCCAAGGGCAGGGGGCGACCGGGGAGCTGTTTTTT
v_call: TRBV27; j_call: TRBJ2-6; clone_size: .; d_call: TRBD1; cdr3_aa: CASSLRPPRQGFLSGANVLTF; cdr3_nt: TGTGCCAGCAGTCTACGCCCCCCTAGACAGGGATTCCTCTCTGGGGCCAACGTCCTGACTTTC
v_call: TRBV4-3; j_call: TRBJ2-3; clone_size: .; d_call: .; cdr3_aa: CASSQDSADTQYF; cdr3_nt: TGCGCCAGCAGCCAAGACTCGGCAGATACGCAGTATTTT
v_call: TRBV5-1; j_call: TRBJ2-1; clone_size: .; d_call: .; cdr3_aa: CASKGEVGNNEQFF; cdr3_nt: TGCGCCAGCAAAGGCGAGGTAGGAAACAATGAGCAGTTCTTC